This T cell receptor (beta chain) was documented in a study of T-cell reconstitution after alpha-beta-depleted transplantation in children (dated by TCRdb to 2015 to 2016). About the investigation overall: Using TCR repertoire profiling, the study followed T-cell immune reconstitution in a quantitative way in children after TCRalphabeta/CD19-depleted allogeneic hematopoietic cell transplantation.

General conclusions and limits of the study: Over the following months the frequencies of hyperexpanded clones went down, and after one year T-cell counts and TCRbeta diversity were mostly credited to newly produced T cells. The apparently early recovery of alphabetaT-cell counts about two months after transplant reportedly depended on only several hundred rapidly expanded clones that came from non-depleted graft cells. In some patients, the high TCRbeta diversity seen at day 60 was put down to recipient T cells and intrathymic progenitors that had survived conditioning.

Reading the germline V gene (reference sequence) gives CDR1 LNHNV and CDR2 YYDKDF. V loses 0 bases of germline sequence and J loses 9 bases, and the interval between the two ends is 15 bases. The CDR3, cysteine through phenylalanine, is 15 amino acids long. Only the CDR3 part of the read is kept: 45 bases, read in frame from the first base. This clonotype was found many times. Its binding antigen is unknown. The input lacks base qualities; no much larger clone sits a single base away. The library relied on PCR. Instrument used: Illumina HiSeq 2500. TCR library preparation used molecular barcoding, with unique molecular identifiers applied to normalize quantification of the TCRbeta repertoire. TCRdb trimmed public reads at Q25 via fastp, called clones via MiXCR and kept in-frame beta chains. Identical CDR3 protein sequences are pooled into one entry, listed with their most common genes and DNA. The sample data list roughly 150,000 distinct CDR3 sequences, and 11% of these were observed just once. The ten largest make up around 13% of the sample.

The treatment or condition label for this specimen denotes: allogeneic hematopoietic cell transplantation with graft depleted of TCRalphabeta T cells and CD19 B cells. The transplant recipients were children given TCRalphabeta/CD19-depleted allogeneic hematopoietic cell grafts. The V and J genes are TRBV15 and TRBJ1-5; a tentative D match to TRBD1 spans 6 bases. The receptor comes from a boy aged 2 to 10 with acute myeloid leukemia, due to receive a stem cell transplant. This sample comprised PBMCs, obtained before TCRalphabeta/CD19-depleted stem cell transplant. CDR3 reads: CATSRDRAGGAPQHF. The sequenced DNA is TGTGCCACCAGCAGAGATCGGGCGGGGGGGGCGCCCCAGCATTTT.